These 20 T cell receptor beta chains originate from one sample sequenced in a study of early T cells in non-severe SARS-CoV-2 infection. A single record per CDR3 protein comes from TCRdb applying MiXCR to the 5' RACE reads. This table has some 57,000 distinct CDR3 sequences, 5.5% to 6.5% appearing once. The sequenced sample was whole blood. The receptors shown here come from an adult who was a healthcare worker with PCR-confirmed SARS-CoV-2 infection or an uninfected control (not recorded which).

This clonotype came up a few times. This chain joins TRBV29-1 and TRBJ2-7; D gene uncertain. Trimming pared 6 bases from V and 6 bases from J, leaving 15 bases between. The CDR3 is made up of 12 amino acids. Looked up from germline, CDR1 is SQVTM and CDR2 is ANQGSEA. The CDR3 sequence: CSVPLYGSEQYF. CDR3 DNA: TGCAGCGTCCCCCTTTACGGGTCCGAGCAGTACTTC.

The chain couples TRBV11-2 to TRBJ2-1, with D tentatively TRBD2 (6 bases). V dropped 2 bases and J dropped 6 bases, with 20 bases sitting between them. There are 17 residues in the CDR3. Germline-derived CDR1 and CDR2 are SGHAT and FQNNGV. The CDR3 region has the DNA TGTGCCAGCAGCTTATTCATCGCGGGAAGCACAAGCAATGAGCAGTTCTTC. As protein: CASSLFIAGSTSNEQFF.

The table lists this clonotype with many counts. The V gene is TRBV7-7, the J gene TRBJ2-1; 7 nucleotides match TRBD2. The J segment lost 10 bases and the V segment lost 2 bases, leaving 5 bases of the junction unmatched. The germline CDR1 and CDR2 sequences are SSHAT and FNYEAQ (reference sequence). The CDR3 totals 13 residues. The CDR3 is CASSLTPGLEQFF. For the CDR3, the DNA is TGTGCCAGCAGCTTAACCCCGGGACTAGAGCAGTTCTTC.

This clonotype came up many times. The CDR3 spells CSARDLQGDGGELFF. The CDR3 DNA reads TGCAGTGCTAGAGATCTTCAGGGTGACGGCGGGGAGCTGTTTTTT. V and J are TRBV20-1 and TRBJ2-2; D might be TRBD1 (5 bases). V was shortened by 0 bases and J by 7 bases, with 15 bases between the two germline ends. CDR3 length: 15 residues. Germline-derived CDR1 and CDR2 are DFQATT and SNEGSKA (reference sequence).

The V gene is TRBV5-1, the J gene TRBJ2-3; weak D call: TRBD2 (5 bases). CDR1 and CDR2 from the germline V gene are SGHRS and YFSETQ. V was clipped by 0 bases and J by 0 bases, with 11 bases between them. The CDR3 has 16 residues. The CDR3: CASSLDRRTSTDTQYF. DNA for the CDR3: TGCGCCAGCAGCTTGGATCGGCGGACTAGCACAGATACGCAGTATTTT.

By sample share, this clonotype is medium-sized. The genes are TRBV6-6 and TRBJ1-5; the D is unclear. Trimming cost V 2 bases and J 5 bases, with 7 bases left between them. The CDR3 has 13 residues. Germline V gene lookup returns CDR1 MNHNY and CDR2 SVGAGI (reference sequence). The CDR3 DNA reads TGTGCCAGCAGTTACGGCACATATCAGCCCCAGCATTTT. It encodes CASSYGTYQPQHF.

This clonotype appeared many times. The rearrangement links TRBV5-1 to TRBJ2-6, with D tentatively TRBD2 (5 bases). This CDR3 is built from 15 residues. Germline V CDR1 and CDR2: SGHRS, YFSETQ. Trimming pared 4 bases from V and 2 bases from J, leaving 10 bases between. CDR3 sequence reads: CASSREGTGANVLTF. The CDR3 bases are TGCGCCAGCAGCCGGGAAGGAACTGGGGCCAACGTCCTGACTTTC.

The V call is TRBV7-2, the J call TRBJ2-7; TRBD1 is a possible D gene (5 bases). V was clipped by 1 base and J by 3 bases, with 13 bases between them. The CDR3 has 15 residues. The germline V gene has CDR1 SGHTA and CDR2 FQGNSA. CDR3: CASSLGLGVGYEQYF. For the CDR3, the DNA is TGTGCCAGCAGCTTAGGTCTAGGGGTTGGCTACGAGCAGTACTTC.

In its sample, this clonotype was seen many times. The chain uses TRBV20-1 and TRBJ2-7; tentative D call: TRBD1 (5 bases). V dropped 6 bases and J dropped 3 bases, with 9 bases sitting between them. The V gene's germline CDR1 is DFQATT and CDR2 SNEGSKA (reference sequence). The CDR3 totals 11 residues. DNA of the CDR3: TGCAGTGCCCAGACAGACTACGAGCAGTACTTC. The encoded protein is CSAQTDYEQYF.

DNA for the CDR3: TGTGCCACCAGCAGAGGGGCGAGCGCAACTAATGAAAAACTGTTTTTT. This sequence encodes CATSRGASATNEKLFF. The chain links TRBV15 to TRBJ1-4, with D uncertain. Trimming took off 1 base at V and 0 bases at J, with 9 bases between the two ends. The CDR3 extends over 16 amino acids. Germline V gene lookup returns CDR1 LNHNV and CDR2 YYDKDF (reference sequence).

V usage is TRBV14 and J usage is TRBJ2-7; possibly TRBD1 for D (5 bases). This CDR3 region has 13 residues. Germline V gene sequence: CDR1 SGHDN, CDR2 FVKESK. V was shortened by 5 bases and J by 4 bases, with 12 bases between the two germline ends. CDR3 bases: TGTGCCAGCAGCTATATGCCAGGGTACGAGCAGTACTTC. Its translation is CASSYMPGYEQYF.

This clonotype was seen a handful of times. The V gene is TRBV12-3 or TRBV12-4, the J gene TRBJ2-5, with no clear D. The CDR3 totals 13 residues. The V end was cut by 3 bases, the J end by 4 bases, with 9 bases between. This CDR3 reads CASSFTRSETQYF. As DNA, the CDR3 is TGTGCCAGCAGTTTCACGCGTTCAGAGACCCAGTACTTC.

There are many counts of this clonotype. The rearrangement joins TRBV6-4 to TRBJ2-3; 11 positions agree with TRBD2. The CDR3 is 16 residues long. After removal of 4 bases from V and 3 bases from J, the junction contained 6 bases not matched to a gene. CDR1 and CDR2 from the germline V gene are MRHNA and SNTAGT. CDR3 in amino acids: CASSATSGSRTDTQYF. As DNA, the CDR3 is TGTGCCAGCAGTGCTACTAGCGGGAGTCGTACAGATACGCAGTATTTT.

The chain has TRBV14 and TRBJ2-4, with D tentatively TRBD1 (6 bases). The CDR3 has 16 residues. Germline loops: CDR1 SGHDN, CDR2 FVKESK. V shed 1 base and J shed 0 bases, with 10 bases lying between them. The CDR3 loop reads CASSQAGALAKNIQYF. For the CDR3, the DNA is TGTGCCAGCAGCCAAGCAGGGGCTTTAGCCAAAAACATTCAGTACTTC.

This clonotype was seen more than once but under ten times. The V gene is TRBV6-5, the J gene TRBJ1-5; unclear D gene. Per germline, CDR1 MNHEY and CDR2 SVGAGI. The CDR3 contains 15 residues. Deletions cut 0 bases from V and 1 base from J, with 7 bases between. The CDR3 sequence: CASSYSGLSNQPQHF. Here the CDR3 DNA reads TGTGCCAGCAGTTACTCTGGGTTGAGCAATCAGCCCCAGCATTTT.

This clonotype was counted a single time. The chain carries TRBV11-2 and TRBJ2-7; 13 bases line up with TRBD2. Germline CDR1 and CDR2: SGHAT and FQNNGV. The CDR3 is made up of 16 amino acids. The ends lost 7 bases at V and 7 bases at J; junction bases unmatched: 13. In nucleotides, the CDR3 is TGTGCCAGCAACTCACCCGGACTAGCGGGAGCTAGGGAGCAGTACTTC. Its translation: CASNSPGLAGAREQYF. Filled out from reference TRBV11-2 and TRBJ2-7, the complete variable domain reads EAGVAQSPRYKIIEKRQSVAFWCNPISGHATLYWYQQILGQGPKLLIQFQNNGVVDDSQLPKDRFSAERLKGVDSTLKIQPAKLEDSAVYLCASNSPGLAGAREQYFGPGTRLTVT.

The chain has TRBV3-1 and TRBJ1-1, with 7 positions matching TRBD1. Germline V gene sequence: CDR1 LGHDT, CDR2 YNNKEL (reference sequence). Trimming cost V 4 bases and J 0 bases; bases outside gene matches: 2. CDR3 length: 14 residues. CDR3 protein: CASSPGQLNTEAFF. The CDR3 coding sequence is TGTGCCAGCAGCCCGGGACAGTTGAACACTGAAGCTTTCTTT.

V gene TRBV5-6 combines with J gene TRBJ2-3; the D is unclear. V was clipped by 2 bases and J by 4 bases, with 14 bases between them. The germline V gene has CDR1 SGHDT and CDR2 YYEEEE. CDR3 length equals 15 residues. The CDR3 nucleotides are TGTGCCAGCAGCTTTGGTACAGCCCCGGCAGATACGCAGTATTTT. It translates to CASSFGTAPADTQYF.

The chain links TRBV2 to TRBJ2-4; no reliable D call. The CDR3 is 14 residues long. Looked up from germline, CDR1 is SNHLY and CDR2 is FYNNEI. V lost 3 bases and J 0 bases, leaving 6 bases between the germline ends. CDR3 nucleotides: TGTGCCAGCAGTGAGGAGTTAGCCAAAAACATTCAGTACTTC. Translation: CASSEELAKNIQYF.

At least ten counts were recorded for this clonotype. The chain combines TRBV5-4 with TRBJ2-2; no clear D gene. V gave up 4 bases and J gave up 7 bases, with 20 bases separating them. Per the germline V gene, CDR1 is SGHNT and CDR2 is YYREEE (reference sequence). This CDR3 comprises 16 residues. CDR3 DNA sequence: TGTGCCAGCAGCGGTAGGGTGCTTGGTGGGATCGGGGAGCTGTTTTTT. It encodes CASSGRVLGGIGELFF.